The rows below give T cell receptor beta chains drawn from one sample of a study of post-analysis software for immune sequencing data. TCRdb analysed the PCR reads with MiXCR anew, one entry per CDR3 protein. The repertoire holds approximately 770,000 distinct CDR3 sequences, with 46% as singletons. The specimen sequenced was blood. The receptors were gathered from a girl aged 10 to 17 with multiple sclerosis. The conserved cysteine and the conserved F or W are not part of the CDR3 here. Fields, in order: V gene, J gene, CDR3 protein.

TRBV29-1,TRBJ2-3,SVVGEGTDTQY
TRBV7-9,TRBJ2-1,ASSLRAGAANEQF
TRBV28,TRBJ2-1,AVRHQEGGSYNEQF
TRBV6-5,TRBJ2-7,ASSYLPGDSLPYEQY
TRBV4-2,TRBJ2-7,ASSQDGTSAYNEQY
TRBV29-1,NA,SVELGSGDFEQY
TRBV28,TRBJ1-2,ASSPGQAFGYT
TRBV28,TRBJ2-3,ASSFGGQGKDTQY
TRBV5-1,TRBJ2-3,ASSSRGSGKVEDTQY
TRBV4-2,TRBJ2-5,AGSQTTGEETQY
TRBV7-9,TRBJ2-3,ASSFSSVRTDTQY
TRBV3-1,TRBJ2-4,ASSQGLAGAQNIQY
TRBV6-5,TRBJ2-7,ASSRGQGDEQY
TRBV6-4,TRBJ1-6,SWGYEGPNSPLH
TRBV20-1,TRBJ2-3,TATSGSQGTDTQY
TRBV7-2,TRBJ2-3,ASSARRHTGNTKSTDTQY
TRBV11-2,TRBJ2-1,ASSLVDSFNEQF
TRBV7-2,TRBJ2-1,ASSSGQGSGEQF
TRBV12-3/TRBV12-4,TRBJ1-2,ASTRRGRIDGYT
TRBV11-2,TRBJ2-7,ASSPPGVMLAVGEQY
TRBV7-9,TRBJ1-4,ASSLVEALGEKLF
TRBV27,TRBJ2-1,ASSFTGNIDEQF
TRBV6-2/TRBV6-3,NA,ASSYPGGGYEQY
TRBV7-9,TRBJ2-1,ASSPGGAGRSYNEQF
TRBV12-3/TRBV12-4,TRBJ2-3,ASSLGTGWADTQY
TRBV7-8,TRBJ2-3,ASSAQGTSTDTQY
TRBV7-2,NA,ASSPTRDRGQTQY
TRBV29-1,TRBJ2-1,SVGGADSYNEQF
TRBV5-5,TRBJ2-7,ASSHTGTSGFEQY
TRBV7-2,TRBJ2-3,ASSPYGQTTDTQY
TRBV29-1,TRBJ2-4,GVLVDRLNIQY
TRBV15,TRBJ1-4,ATSRLQGAGNEKLF
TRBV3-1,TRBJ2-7,ASSRNPGWSYEQY
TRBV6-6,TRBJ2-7,ASSYLQGPAYEQY
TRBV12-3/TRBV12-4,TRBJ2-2,ASSAPGPSNTGELF
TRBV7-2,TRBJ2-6,ASSPPRTISGANVLT
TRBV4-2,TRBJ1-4,ASSQRTGIEKLF
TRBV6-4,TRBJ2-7,ASSPEGGFEQY
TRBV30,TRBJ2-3,AWSPGRVSTDTQY
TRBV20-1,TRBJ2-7,SALQGTPYEQY
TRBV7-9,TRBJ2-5,ASGTSGQETQY
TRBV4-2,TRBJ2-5,ASSQDPGSTRETQY